One TCR beta chain is described in this entry. Its cognate antigen is unknown. Unique molecular identifiers were incorporated during preparation of the TCRbeta library. TCRdb ran MiXCR on the PCR reads and lists one entry per CDR3 protein. The sample consists of roughly 490,000 distinct CDR3 sequences, about an eighth of them appearing once. Germline trimming cut 6 bases from V and 4 bases from J; bases unmatched to any gene: 8. Germline loops: CDR1 ENHRY, CDR2 SYGVKD. The CDR3 sequence is 15 residues long. The data originate from a study of T-cell reconstitution after alpha-beta-depleted transplantation in children. General study findings and limits: Recipient T cells and thymic progenitors that survived were the source of the high TCRbeta diversity seen at day 60 in some patients. One year after transplant, T-cell counts and diversity came mostly from newly produced T cells.

This receptor was taken from a female patient younger than 10 who had a stem cell transplant for aplastic anemia, so the T cells may come from the graft donor. The sequencing here drew on PBMCs, mostly from graft donor cells, taken 180 days after TCRalphabeta/CD19-depleted stem cell transplant. The rearrangement uses TRBV10-3 and TRBJ2-3; 9 bases are a match to TRBD2. CDR3 amino acids: CAIRTSGLAPDTQYF. CDR3 DNA: TGTGCCATCAGGACCTCGGGACTAGCTCCAGATACGCAGTATTTT.